The 3 T cell receptor beta chains presented below share a single source sample, sequenced in a study of OX40 agonist ivuxolimab in advanced cancers. The protocol was immunoSEQ multiplex PCR, while the TCRdb copy is restricted to in-frame clones and leaves out a portion. The sample consists of roughly 90,000 clones, over 85% of them appearing once. Sequencing was performed on CD4+ or CD8+ T cells sorted from blood, taken in a trial of the OX40 agonist ivuxolimab. These receptors were obtained from an adult with an advanced solid tumor such as melanoma, head and neck, liver or kidney cancer.

The CDR3 DNA sequence: TGTGCCAGCAGCTTGGTGCTGGGACTGCCAACTAATGAAAAACTGTTTTTT. Translated, it gives CASSLVLGLPTNEKLFF. V and J are TRBV5-5 and TRBJ1-4, with D possibly TRBD1 on 5 matching bases. The length of the CDR3 is 17 residues. Germline-derived CDR1 and CDR2 are SGHKS and YYEKEE (reference sequence). The V gene lost 0 bases and the J gene lost 0 bases, with 12 bases spanning the gap.

Only one count was recorded for this clone. This chain connects TRBV4-3 to TRBJ1-6; D call uncertain. The V gene lost 1 base and the J gene lost 3 bases, with 7 bases spanning the gap. Germline CDR1 reads LGHNA; CDR2 reads YSLEER. The CDR3 consists of 15 residues. CDR3 sequence (DNA): TGCGCCAGCAGCCAAGGGGCAGACTATAATTCACCCCTCCACTTT. This codes for CASSQGADYNSPLHF.

In nucleotides, the CDR3 is TGTGCCAGCAGTTACCAGGGGACGGCTTTCTTT. This codes for CASSYQGTAFF. The V call is TRBV6-5, the J call TRBJ1-1; a possible D gene is TRBD1 (6 bases). The germline V gene has CDR1 MNHEY and CDR2 SVGAGI. The CDR3 has 11 residues. V was cut by 2 bases and J by 11 bases, with 9 bases left in between.